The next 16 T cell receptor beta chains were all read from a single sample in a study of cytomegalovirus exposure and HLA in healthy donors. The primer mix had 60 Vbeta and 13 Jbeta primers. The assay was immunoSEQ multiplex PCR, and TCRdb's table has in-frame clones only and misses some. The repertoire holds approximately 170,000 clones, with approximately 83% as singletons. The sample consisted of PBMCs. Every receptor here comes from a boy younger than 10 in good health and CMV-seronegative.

CDR3 protein: CASSPKTGGSYEQYF. In DNA form, the CDR3 reads TGTGCCAGCAGCCCAAAGACAGGGGGCTCCTACGAGCAGTACTTC. The chain links TRBV7-6 to TRBJ2-7; 9 nucleotides line up with TRBD1. The J segment lost 0 bases and the V segment lost 5 bases, leaving 5 bases of the junction unmatched. The germline gives CDR1 SGHVS, CDR2 FNYEAQ. There are 15 residues in the CDR3.

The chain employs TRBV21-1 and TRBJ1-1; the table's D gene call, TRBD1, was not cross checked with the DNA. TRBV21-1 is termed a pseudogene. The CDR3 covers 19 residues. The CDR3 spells CASSNQKQGAWRLNTEAFF. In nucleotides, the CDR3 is TGTGCCAGCAGCAACCAAAAACAGGGGGCGTGGAGGTTGAACACTGAAGCTTTCTTT.

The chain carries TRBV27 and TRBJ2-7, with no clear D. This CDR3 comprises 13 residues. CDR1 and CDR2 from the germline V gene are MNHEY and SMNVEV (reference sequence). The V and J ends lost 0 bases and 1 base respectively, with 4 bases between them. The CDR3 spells CASSLSVSYEQYF. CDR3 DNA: TGTGCCAGCAGTTTATCTGTATCCTACGAGCAGTACTTC.

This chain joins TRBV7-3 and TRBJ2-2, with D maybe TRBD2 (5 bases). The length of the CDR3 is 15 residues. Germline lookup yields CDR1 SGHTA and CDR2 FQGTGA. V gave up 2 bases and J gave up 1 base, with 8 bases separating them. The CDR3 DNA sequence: TGTGCCAGCAGCTTAGGGAGCATGAACACCGGGGAGCTGTTTTTT. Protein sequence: CASSLGSMNTGELFF.

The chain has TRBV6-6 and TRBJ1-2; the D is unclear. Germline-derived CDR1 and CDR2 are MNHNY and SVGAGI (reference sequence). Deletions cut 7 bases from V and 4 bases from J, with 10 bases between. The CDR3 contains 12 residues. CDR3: CASTTALYGYTF. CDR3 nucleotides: TGTGCCAGCACCACAGCCCTCTATGGCTACACCTTC.

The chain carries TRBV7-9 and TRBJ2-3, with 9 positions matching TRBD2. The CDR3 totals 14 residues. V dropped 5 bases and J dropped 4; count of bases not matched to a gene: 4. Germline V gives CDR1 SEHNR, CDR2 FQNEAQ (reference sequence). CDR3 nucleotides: TGTGCCAGCAGCCGTAGCGGGGGCGCAGATACGCAGTATTTT. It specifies CASSRSGGADTQYF.

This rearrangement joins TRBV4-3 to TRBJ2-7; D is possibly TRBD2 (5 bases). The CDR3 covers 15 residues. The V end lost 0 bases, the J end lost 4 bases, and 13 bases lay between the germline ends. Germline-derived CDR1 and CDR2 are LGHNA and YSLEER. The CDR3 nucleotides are TGCGCCAGCAGCCAAGATTATGGCCGGGGTTACGAGCAGTACGTC. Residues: CASSQDYGRGYEQYV.

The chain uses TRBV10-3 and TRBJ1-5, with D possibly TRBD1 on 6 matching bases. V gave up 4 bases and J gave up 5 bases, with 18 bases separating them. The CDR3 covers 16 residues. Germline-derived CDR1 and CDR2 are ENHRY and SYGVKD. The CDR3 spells CAISGGQSAFDQPQHF. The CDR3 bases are TGTGCCATCAGTGGCGGACAGTCCGCTTTTGATCAGCCCCAGCATTTT.

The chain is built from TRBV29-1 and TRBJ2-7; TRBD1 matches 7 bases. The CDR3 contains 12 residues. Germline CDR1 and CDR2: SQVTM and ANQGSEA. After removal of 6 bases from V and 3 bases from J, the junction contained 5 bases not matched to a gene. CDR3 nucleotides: TGCAGCGTGGGGGACAGTTTCTACGAGCAGTACTTC. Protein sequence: CSVGDSFYEQYF.

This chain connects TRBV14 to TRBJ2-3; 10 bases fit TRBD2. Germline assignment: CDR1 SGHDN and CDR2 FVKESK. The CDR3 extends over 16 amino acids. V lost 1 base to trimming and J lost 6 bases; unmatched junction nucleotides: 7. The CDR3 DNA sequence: TGTGCCAGCAGCCAAGTTCTAGGACTAGCGGTTGATACGCAGTATTTT. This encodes CASSQVLGLAVDTQYF.

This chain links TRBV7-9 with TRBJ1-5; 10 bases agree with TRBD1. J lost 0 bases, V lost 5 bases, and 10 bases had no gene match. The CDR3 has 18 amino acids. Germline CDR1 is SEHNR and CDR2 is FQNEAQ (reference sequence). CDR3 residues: CASSPGTGVTPSNQPQHF. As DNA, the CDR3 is TGTGCCAGCAGCCCCGGGACAGGGGTAACTCCTAGCAATCAGCCCCAGCATTTT.

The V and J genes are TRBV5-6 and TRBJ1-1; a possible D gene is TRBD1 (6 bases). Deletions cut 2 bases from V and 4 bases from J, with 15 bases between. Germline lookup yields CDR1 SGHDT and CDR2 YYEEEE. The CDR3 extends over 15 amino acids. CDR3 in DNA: TGTGCCAGCAGCTTTCTAAAACAGGGAAGCACTGAAGCTTTCTTT. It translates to CASSFLKQGSTEAFF.

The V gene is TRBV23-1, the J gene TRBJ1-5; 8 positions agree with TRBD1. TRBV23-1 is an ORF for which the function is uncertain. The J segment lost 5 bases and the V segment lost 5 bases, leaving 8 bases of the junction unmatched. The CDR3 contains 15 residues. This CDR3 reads CASSTDRVTDQPQHF. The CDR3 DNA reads TGCGCCAGCAGTACGGACAGGGTTACCGATCAGCCCCAGCATTTT.

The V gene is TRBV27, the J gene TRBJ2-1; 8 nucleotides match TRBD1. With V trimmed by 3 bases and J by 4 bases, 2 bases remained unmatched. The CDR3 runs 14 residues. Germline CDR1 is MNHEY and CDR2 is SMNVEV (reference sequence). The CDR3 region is CASSFRGHYNEQFF. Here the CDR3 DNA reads TGTGCCAGCAGTTTCAGGGGGCATTACAATGAGCAGTTCTTC.

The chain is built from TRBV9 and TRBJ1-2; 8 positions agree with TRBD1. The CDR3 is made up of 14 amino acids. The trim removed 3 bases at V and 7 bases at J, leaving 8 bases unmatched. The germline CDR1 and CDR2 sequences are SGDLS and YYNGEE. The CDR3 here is CASSAGTGAAGYTF. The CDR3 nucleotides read TGTGCCAGCAGCGCCGGGACAGGAGCTGCTGGCTACACCTTC.

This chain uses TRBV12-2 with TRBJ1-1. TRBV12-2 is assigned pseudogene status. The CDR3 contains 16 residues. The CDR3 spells CASRLKLALLNTEAFF. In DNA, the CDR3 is TGTGCAAGTCGCCTAAAGCTCGCTCTTTTAAACACTGAAGCTTTCTTT.